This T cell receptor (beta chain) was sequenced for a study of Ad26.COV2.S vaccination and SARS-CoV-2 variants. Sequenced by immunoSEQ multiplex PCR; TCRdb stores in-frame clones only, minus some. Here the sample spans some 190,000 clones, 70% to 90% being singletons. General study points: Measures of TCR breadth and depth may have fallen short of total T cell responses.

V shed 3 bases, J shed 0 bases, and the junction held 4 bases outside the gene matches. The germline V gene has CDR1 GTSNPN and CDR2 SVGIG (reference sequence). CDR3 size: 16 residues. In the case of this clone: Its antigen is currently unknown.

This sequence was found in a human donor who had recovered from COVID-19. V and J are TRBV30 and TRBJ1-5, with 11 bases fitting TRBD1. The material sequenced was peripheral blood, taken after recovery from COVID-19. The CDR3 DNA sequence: TGTGCCTGGAGGGACAGGGGGCCTCGTAGCAATCAGCCCCAGCATTTT. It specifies CAWRDRGPRSNQPQHF.